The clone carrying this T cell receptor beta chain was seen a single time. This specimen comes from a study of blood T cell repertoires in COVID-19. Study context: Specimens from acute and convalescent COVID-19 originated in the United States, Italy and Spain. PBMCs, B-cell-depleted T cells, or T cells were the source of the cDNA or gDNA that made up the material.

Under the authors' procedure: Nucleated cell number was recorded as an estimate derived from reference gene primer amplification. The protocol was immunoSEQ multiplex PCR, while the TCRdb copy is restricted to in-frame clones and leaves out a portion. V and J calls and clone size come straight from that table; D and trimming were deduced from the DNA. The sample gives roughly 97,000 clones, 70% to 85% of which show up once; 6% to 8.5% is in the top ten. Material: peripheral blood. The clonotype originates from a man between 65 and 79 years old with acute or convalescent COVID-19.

The CDR3 reads CASSRTGTGNVDEQFF. As DNA, the CDR3 is TGTGCCAGCAGTCGAACCGGGACAGGTAATGTTGATGAGCAGTTCTTC. This chain uses TRBV2 with TRBJ2-1; 8 nucleotides align to TRBD1. The CDR3 is 16 amino acids. From germline, CDR1 is SNHLY and CDR2 FYNNEI. J lost 8 bases, V lost 5 bases, and 14 bases had no gene match. The complete variable domain, with remaining parts taken from reference TRBV2 and TRBJ2-1, reads EPEVTQTPSHQVTQMGQEVILRCVPISNHLYFYWYRQILGQKVEFLVSFYNNEISEKSEIFDDQFSVERPDGSNFTLKIRSTKLEDSAMYFCASSRTGTGNVDEQFFGPGTRLTVL.